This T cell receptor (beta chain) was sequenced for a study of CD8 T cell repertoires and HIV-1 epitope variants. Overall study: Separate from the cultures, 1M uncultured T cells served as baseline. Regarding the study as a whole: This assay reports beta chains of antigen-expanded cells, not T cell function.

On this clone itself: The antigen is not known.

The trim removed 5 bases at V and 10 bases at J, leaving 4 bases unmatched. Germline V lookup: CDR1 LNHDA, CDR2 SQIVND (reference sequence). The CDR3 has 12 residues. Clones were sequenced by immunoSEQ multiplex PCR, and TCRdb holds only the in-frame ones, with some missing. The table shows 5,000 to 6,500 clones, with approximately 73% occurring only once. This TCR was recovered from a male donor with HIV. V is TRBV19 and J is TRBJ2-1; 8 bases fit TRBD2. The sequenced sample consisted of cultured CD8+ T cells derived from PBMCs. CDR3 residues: CASSFVAGEQFF. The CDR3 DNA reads TGTGCCAGTAGTTTCGTAGCGGGAGAGCAGTTCTTC.